This T cell receptor (beta chain) was identified in a study of cytomegalovirus exposure and HLA in healthy donors. PCR was performed using 60 Vbeta and 13 Jbeta primers. Sequencing used immunoSEQ multiplex PCR; TCRdb keeps in-frame clones, though not all of them. The sample lists about 97,000 clones; about four fifths were seen once. The CDR3 is 18 amino acids. Looked up from germline, CDR1 is SGHNT and CDR2 is YYREEE (reference sequence). The V and J ends lost 4 bases and 0 bases, in that order; junction bases with no gene match: 11. It was healthy bone marrow donors who served as donors. The V call is TRBV5-4, the J call TRBJ2-4; 9 positions match TRBD2. The receptor was isolated from a middle-aged man in good health and CMV-seropositive. Sequences were obtained from PBMCs. The CDR3 sequence is CASSRTSVRKLAKNIQYF. For the CDR3, the DNA is TGTGCCAGCAGCAGGACTAGCGTTAGAAAGCTAGCCAAAAACATTCAGTACTTC.